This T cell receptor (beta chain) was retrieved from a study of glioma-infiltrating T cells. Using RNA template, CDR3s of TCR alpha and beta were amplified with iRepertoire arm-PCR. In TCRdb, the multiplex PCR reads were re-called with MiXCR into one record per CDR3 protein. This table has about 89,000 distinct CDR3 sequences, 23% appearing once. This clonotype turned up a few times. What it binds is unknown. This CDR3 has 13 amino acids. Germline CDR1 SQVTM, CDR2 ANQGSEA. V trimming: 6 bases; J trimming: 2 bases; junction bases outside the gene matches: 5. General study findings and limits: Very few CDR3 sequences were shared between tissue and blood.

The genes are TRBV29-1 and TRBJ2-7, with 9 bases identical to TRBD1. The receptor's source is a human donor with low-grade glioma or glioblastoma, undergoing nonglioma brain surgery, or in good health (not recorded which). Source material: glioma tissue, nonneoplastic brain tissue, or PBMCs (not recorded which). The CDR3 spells CSVGDRVTYEQYF. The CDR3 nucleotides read TGCAGCGTGGGGGACAGGGTTACCTACGAGCAGTACTTC.